These 16 T cell receptor beta chains share one sample of origin, sequenced in a study of blood T cell repertoires in COVID-19. The repertoire was sequenced with immunoSEQ multiplex PCR; TCRdb's copy has only in-frame clones and lacks some. The sample gives about 160,000 clones, 80% of which show up once; around 6.1% is in the top ten. The source material was PBMCs or T cells enriched from blood (not recorded which). The origin of the receptors is a man in his forties who had recovered from COVID-19.

The chain uses TRBV7-2 and TRBJ1-2; 7 bases map to TRBD1. Germline V gene sequence: CDR1 SGHTA, CDR2 FQGNSA. CDR3 length equals 15 residues. With V trimmed by 0 bases and J by 3 bases, 4 bases remained unmatched. CDR3 nucleotides: TGTGCCAGCAGCTTAGCCGCAGGGGGACACTATGGCTACACCTTC. Protein: CASSLAAGGHYGYTF.

This clone was counted a few times. The chain joins TRBV2 to TRBJ2-2; 9 positions agree with TRBD2. Unmatched junction bases numbered 7, after V lost 7 bases and J lost 7 bases. CDR1 is SNHLY and CDR2 is FYNNEI in the germline V gene. The CDR3 has 14 amino acids. The CDR3, as DNA: TGTGCCAGCAAAGCGGGGGGCCGTTTCGGGGAGCTGTTTTTT. This translates into CASKAGGRFGELFF.

This clone was counted between two and nine times. This chain connects TRBV6-1 to TRBJ1-1; D call uncertain. V was pared by 1 base and J by 4 bases, with 16 bases between. In germline, CDR1 is MNHNS, CDR2 SASEGT. The CDR3 contains 16 residues. DNA of the CDR3: TGTGCCAGCAGTGAAGGGTCTCGGGGATGGGGCACTGAAGCTTTCTTT. Its translation is CASSEGSRGWGTEAFF.

The chain links TRBV5-4 to TRBJ2-5, with 8 bases matching TRBD2. Germline-derived CDR1 and CDR2 are SGHNT and YYREEE (reference sequence). The V segment lost 0 bases and the J segment 5 bases; nucleotides outside the gene matches: 9. This CDR3 has 16 amino acids. DNA for the CDR3: TGTGCCAGCAGCTTGGCCGGGACTAGGGGGGGGGAGACCCAGTACTTC. Translation gives CASSLAGTRGGETQYF.

This clone was picked up a small number of times. The CDR3 DNA sequence: TGTGCCAGCAGCTTGGCCCGGGAAGTAGGCGTCTACGGCTACACCTTC. Its translation is CASSLAREVGVYGYTF. The chain links TRBV5-6 to TRBJ1-2; D is ambiguous. Trimming left V 0 bases short and J 8 bases short, with 20 bases between. Germline lookup yields CDR1 SGHDT and CDR2 YYEEEE. The CDR3 loop spans 16 amino acids.

The sample holds one count of this clone. The chain couples TRBV9 to TRBJ2-2; TRBD1 aligns across 8 bases. Germline V gives CDR1 SGDLS, CDR2 YYNGEE. The junction had 2 bases not matched to a gene; V was cut back by 4 bases and J by 0 bases. This CDR3 has 15 residues. CDR3 bases: TGTGCCAGCAGCCCAGGGGGCGCGAACACCGGGGAGCTGTTTTTT. Translated, it gives CASSPGGANTGELFF.

The J gene is TRBJ2-1, the V gene TRBV7-3; perhaps TRBD2 as D (7 bases). This CDR3 has 16 amino acids. Germline-derived CDR1 and CDR2 are SGHTA and FQGTGA. The V end lost 1 base, the J end lost 4 bases, and 14 bases lay between the germline ends. CDR3: CASSLRGGHPYNEQFF. The CDR3 coding sequence is TGTGCCAGCAGCTTAAGGGGGGGCCACCCTTACAATGAGCAGTTCTTC.

The chain carries TRBV10-2 and TRBJ1-5; perhaps TRBD1 as D (6 bases). The germline V gene encodes CDR1 WSHSY and CDR2 SAAADI. This CDR3 region has 13 residues. V lost 2 bases and J lost 4, with 6 bases in between. The CDR3 here is CASSETGNQPQHF. The CDR3 DNA reads TGCGCCAGCAGTGAGACAGGGAATCAGCCCCAGCATTTT.

The chain carries TRBV3-1 (or the pseudogene TRBV3-2) and TRBJ2-1, with TRBD2 identical over 10 bases. This CDR3 contains 16 residues. The V gene's germline CDR1 is LGHDT and CDR2 YNNKEL (reference sequence). J was trimmed by 8 bases and V by 2 bases; bases with no gene match: 9. This CDR3 reads CASSQLSGGALDEQFF. The DNA of the CDR3 is TGTGCCAGCAGCCAATTAAGCGGGGGGGCCTTGGATGAGCAGTTCTTC.

This CDR3 is CASSESREQYV. The CDR3 DNA follows: TGTGCCAGCAGTGAAAGCCGGGAGCAGTACGTC. The J gene is TRBJ2-7, the V gene TRBV6-1; no clear D gene. The CDR3 contains 11 residues. CDR1 and CDR2 (germline): MNHNS, SASEGT. V was trimmed by 2 bases and J by 7 bases, leaving 6 bases between them.

This chain joins TRBV13 and TRBJ2-7; D not certain. V lost 5 bases and J lost 0, with 5 bases in between. This CDR3 has 12 amino acids. The V gene's germline CDR1 is PRHDT and CDR2 FYEKMQ (reference sequence). The CDR3 DNA follows: TGTGCCAGCAGCCCGTCCTCCTACGAGCAGTACTTC. This gives the protein CASSPSSYEQYF. Based on the CDR3 plus reference TRBV13 and TRBJ2-7, the full variable domain is AAGVIQSPRHLIKEKRETATLKCYPIPRHDTVYWYQQGPGQDPQFLISFYEKMQSDKGSIPDRFSAQQFSDYHSELNMSSLELGDSALYFCASSPSSYEQYFGPGTRLTVT.

The chain is built from TRBV7-9 and TRBJ1-1, with 7 bases matching TRBD1. Germline CDR1 SEHNR, CDR2 FQNEAQ (reference sequence). V gave up 5 bases and J gave up 4 bases; unmatched junction bases: 7. The CDR3 totals 14 residues. The CDR3 DNA reads as TGTGCCAGCAGCCCGACAGGGTTAGGCACTGAAGCTTTCTTT. This codes for CASSPTGLGTEAFF.

V gene TRBV3-1 (or the pseudogene TRBV3-2) combines with J gene TRBJ2-5; 11 nucleotides align to TRBD2. After removal of 5 bases from V and 4 bases from J, the junction contained 12 bases not matched to a gene. This CDR3 spans 17 amino acids. Germline V CDR1 and CDR2: LGHDT, YNNKEL (reference sequence). CDR3 loop: CASSKSTSGGRGETQYF. CDR3 bases: TGTGCCAGCAGCAAATCCACTAGCGGGGGCCGGGGAGAGACCCAGTACTTC.

The chain uses TRBV9 and TRBJ2-2, with 10 nucleotides matching TRBD1. In germline, CDR1 is SGDLS, CDR2 YYNGEE. The CDR3 is 15 amino acids. V shed 3 bases and J 6 bases; nucleotides not matched to a gene: 5. CDR3: CASSGQGAFPGELFF. The CDR3, as DNA: TGTGCCAGCAGCGGACAGGGGGCATTTCCCGGGGAGCTGTTTTTT.

The V and J genes are TRBV9 and TRBJ1-1; TRBD1 might be the D (5 bases). The CDR3 is 12 amino acids. Trimming stripped 0 bases from V and 11 bases from J, with 11 bases between. Germline values: CDR1 SGDLS, CDR2 YYNGEE. The CDR3: CASSVGKGQAFF. The DNA of the CDR3 is TGTGCCAGCAGCGTAGGGAAGGGGCAGGCTTTCTTT.

V and J are TRBV19 and TRBJ1-4, with D unclear. V was shortened by 5 bases and J by 2 bases, with 12 bases between the two germline ends. This CDR3 is 15 amino acids long. Per germline, CDR1 LNHDA and CDR2 SQIVND (reference sequence). In DNA, the CDR3 is TGTGCCAGTAGTCCCCAGGTTGGGACTAATGAAAAACTGTTTTTT. Translation: CASSPQVGTNEKLFF. Using reference TRBV19 and TRBJ1-4 for the parts outside the CDR3, the full variable domain is DGGITQSPKYLFRKEGQNVTLSCEQNLNHDAMYWYRQDPGQGLRLIYYSQIVNDFQKGDIAEGYSVSREKKESFPLTVTSAQKNPTAFYLCASSPQVGTNEKLFFGSGTQLSVL.